This T cell receptor beta chain emerged from a study of cytomegalovirus exposure and HLA in healthy donors (dated by TCRdb to 2017 to 2019). At the level of the whole study: According to an earlier analysis of several hundred of the donors, 150 million to 200 million T cells yielded roughly 110 million unique TCR beta sequences and about 300 Gb of sequence data. An early release covering about 600 HLA-typed donors comprised about 300 gigabases of sequencing data and roughly 86 million unique TCR sequences. Among the 398 genotyped donors, more than 70% belonged to the genetic ancestry cluster associated with self-reported Caucasian donors. The study aimed to test whether cataloging public T cell receptors could reveal signatures of past pathogen exposure. The study used immunosequencing to profile the T cell repertoires of 666 subjects and linked those repertoires to cytomegalovirus serostatus. Along with the roughly 670-subject first cohort, a separate validation cohort of over a hundred different subjects was used. To predict cytomegalovirus infection status, the study combined high-throughput TCR immunosequencing, statistical association of individual TCRs with disease status, and machine learning. To study patterns of TCR occurrence, a later analysis re-analyzed previously published TCR beta repertoires from under 750 donors and added high-resolution HLA genotyping. Rather than drawing on any new phenotypic data, the later analysis identified candidate immune exposures from TCR beta sequences and the way those sequences occurred across donors. An earlier analysis of some 500 of the donors used high-throughput TCR beta sequencing to judge whether each TCR beta V gene segment behaved as functional or pseudogenic. Donor age, sex, ethnicity and CMV serostatus were compiled alongside the repertoire data. Genome-wide SNP genotypes for about 65% of the 666 donors were used in a later genetic analysis, which treated that subset as a discovery cohort. Every discovery cohort repertoire had been produced on one sequencing platform. Class I and class II HLA loci were covered by the typing at four-digit resolution. The number of typed donors differed by locus: about 620-630 for A, B, C, DRB1 and DQB1; approximately 540 for DQA1; around 580 for DPA1; and some 450 for DPB1. Several DR-DQ haplotypes were handled as single units for association and clustering because linkage in the cohort was strong. Among 398 genotyped donors of the cohort, an average of around 240,000 unique TCR beta nucleotide sequences were sequenced per donor, around 20% of them non-productive. Study-level results and caveats: According to a later genetic analysis, donors in an Asian-associated ancestry cluster had fewer N-insertions in productive TCRs than the roughly 700-donor mean. Sequencing depth was assumed to be roughly uniform across donors in the presence/absence analyses, though that assumption may not hold. According to a later analysis, parvovirus B19, influenza, CMV and Epstein-Barr virus appeared linked to several top co-occurrence clusters. In a later analysis, HLA-associated TCR beta chains showed more clonal expansion and lower generation probabilities than non-associated chains that were equally common. Strong co-occurrence of HLA alleles, especially DR and DQ, made assigning TCR associations to individual alleles difficult. Linkage disequilibrium might explain the correlated functional status among segregating V segments, but an unknown experimental factor could not be excluded. According to a later analysis, most CMV-associated TCR beta chains appeared to be HLA-restricted, and the HLA associations seemed to be driven largely by CMV exposure. A cluster of highly shared sequence variants was judged likely to represent a technical artifact of the sequencing pipeline. Immune exposure information for the cohort was limited to CMV serostatus. In vitro tests confirmed that a few of the cytomegalovirus-associated TCR beta chains recognize cytomegalovirus antigens. A further reported finding was that TCR beta sequences accurately predicted the HLA-A and HLA-B alleles for most subjects in the first cohort. The authors suggested that the approach could potentially be extended to other disease states and immunological phenotypes. While some public TCRs were present in many individuals, most TCR sequences turned up only very rarely across donors. An earlier analysis of approximately 530 of the donors showed that most TCR beta V segments appeared in productive rearrangements either about 87% or about 30% of the time, which broadly matched IMGT annotations. HLA typing was unavailable for some donors at each locus, so association tests used only the typed subset. Fewer than 20 rarely observed V segments, including chromosome 9 orphons, were excluded from the earlier analysis of almost 600 of the donors because counts were too low. In this cohort, only TCR beta chains were sequenced, and detectable features were limited by the absence of alpha or paired-chain data. Some IMGT-functional V segments, including TRBV6-2 and TRBV6-3, could not be told apart with the 87-base-pair reads, so those segments were excluded. A later genetic analysis associated a missense DCLRE1C variant with V-gene and J-gene trimming of TCR beta chains, and an independent cohort replicated the association. The classifier was reported to diagnose cytomegalovirus status with high specificity and sensitivity in both the original and validation cohorts. In the study, 164 TCR beta chains were listed as associated with cytomegalovirus. Specific HLA alleles were associated with 16,951 TCR beta sequences at a false discovery rate of 0.05 in a later analysis. In a later analysis, the rate of TCR association differed among HLA loci, with DRB1 alleles having the most associated TCRs and HLA-C alleles having the fewest.

The cohort consisted of 666 healthy bone marrow donors. All cohort members were sampled while nominally healthy, although unrecorded immune exposures were likely present. The donor was CMV seropositive and was included in the group of 250 to 350 seropositive cohort members. Every donor gave a peripheral blood sample, and the peripheral blood mononuclear cells from that sample were used for TCR beta sequencing. Genomic DNA was extracted from the blood cell samples with the Qiagen DNeasy Blood Extraction Kit. Libraries were prepared through the immunoSEQ multiplex PCR assay. A mixture of 60 forward primers for TCR Vbeta segments and 13 reverse primers for TCR Jbeta segments was used in the multiplex PCR. A multiplex PCR assay on genomic DNA amplified the CDR3 region of rearranged TCR beta genes. Amplified TCR beta libraries were sequenced as 87-base-pair reads on the Illumina HiSeq System. The authors' analysis ran thus. Across the roughly 600 repertoires, a later analysis counted tens of millions of unique TCR beta chains, some 11 million of which were shared by at least two donors. A nearest-neighbor algorithm error-corrected the raw reads and collapsed the reads into unique sequences, merging closely related sequences to remove PCR and sequencing errors. To assign V, D and J gene segments, CDR3 sequences were aligned to IMGT reference sequences. For a sequence to be retained, a match of at least six nucleotides was required to both a V gene segment and a J gene segment. A rearrangement counted as productive if the CDR3 had no stop codons and remained in frame with V and J, and every other rearrangement counted as non-productive. Following IMGT convention, CDR3 was defined as the stretch from the second conserved V-encoded cysteine up to the conserved J-encoded phenylalanine. Sequences without an unambiguous match to a single V gene segment were excluded from the earlier analysis of over 500 of the donors. In an earlier analysis of almost 600 of the donors, a V segment was called functional when productive rearrangements were above 56.7%, and segregating when the standard deviation between donors exceeded 5%. A statistical classification framework was built to diagnose cytomegalovirus status from the catalog of TCR beta chain sequences. In a later analysis, V and J genes were assigned by comparing TCR nucleotide sequences against IMGT/GENE-DB human TR gene sequences. A later analysis assigned CDR3 sequences and most-parsimonious VDJ recombination scenarios with the TCRdist pipeline. In a later analysis, each TCR beta chain was defined by its CDR3 amino acid sequence together with its V-gene family, and reads without a unique V-gene family were excluded. In a later analysis, 500 to 650 highly shared, low-generation-probability nucleotide sequences were removed to address suspected cross-contamination and a sequencing artifact. In a later analysis, a clonal expansion index was calculated for each public chain from normalized within-repertoire ranks of inferred template counts. In a later analysis, generation probabilities were computed with a VDJ recombination model fitted to out-of-frame rearrangements, and the resulting probabilities were checked against IGoR. In a later analysis, TCR-TCR, TCR-HLA and TCR-CMV co-occurrence was scored with hypergeometric tests, and a repertoire-size bias correction was applied to TCR pairs. To estimate false discovery rates, a later analysis permuted the HLA or CMV assignments 20 times. In a later analysis, co-occurring TCRs were grouped using DBSCAN, with TCRdist sequence similarity added in when clustering inside HLA-allele-positive subsets. Co-occurrence clustering excluded repertoires with fewer than 30,000 or more than 120,000 public chains, plus five with anomalous nucleotide sharing. TCRdb limited this immuneACCESS table to in-frame rearrangements with V and J called. A share of clones is missing; checked studies link under half to unresolved V genes, and the rest is unexplained. Clonal size and the V and J genes are those of that table, whereas D and trimming came from the DNA. The table for this sample shows roughly 33,000 clones. About 3% of the sample is in the top ten clones.

Note on this clone: Its recognized antigen is unknown. Germline and junction disagree at one end, which may indicate a read error.

The CDR3 goes from the cysteine to the phenylalanine over 16 residues. The retained sequence is limited to the CDR3, 48 bases, with the frame set at the first base. For CDR1 and CDR2, the germline V gene (reference sequence) lists SSHAT and FNYEAQ. This TCR was recovered from a woman between 40 and 55 years old in good health and CMV-seropositive. Rearrangement joined TRBV7-7 to TRBJ2-3; a stretch of 9 junction bases matches TRBD1. The specimen was PBMCs. CDR3 sequence: CASSLVDRGFTDTQYF. The bases read TGTGCTAGCAGCTTGGTCGACAGGGGGTTCACAGATACGCAGTATTTT.